These T cell receptor beta chains were read from a single sample in a study of T cells expressing NK-cell markers. TCRdb reprocessed the 5' RACE reads, with one entry per CDR3 protein and no DNA. In all, the sample yields 450,000 to 600,000 distinct CDR3 sequences. Sequencing was done on a sample of blood T cells: a sorted CD56 or NKG2C T cell subset, CD4+ or CD8+ T cells, or bulk PBMC T cells (not recorded which). The receptors originated from a man aged 18 to 29 in good health. CDR3s include the opening cysteine and the closing phenylalanine or tryptophan. The order of the fields is J gene, V gene, CDR3 protein.

TRBJ2-5,TRBV6-5,CASSWSQSQETQYF
TRBJ2-1,TRBV7-2,CASSAHRTSGRASEQFF
TRBJ2-5,TRBV18,CASSPDLPGGETQYF
TRBJ2-5,TRBV11-2,CASSPELAEETQYF
TRBJ2-1,TRBV12-3/TRBV12-4,CATWGTSGNEQFF
TRBJ2-3,TRBV5-5,CASSFTGQGLTDTQYF
TRBJ1-4,TRBV18,CASSPIPGQLFF
TRBJ2-1,TRBV7-9,CASSSRDSRIVF
TRBJ2-1,TRBV20-1,CSVPNVDLYYNEQFF
TRBJ2-5,TRBV7-9,CASSNDREQETQYF
TRBJ2-1,TRBV29-1,CSVEGRVHYNEQFF
TRBJ2-1,TRBV19,CASSILGTSVGEQFF
TRBJ2-1,TRBV15,CATSRVSGSSYNEQFF
TRBJ2-3,TRBV7-3,CASSSGLAKDTQYF
TRBJ1-2,TRBV4-1,CASSRGGPYTF
TRBJ2-2,TRBV5-1,CASSLATEGATGELFF
TRBJ2-7,TRBV28,CASKNTAAFSYEQYF
TRBJ2-2,TRBV6-1,CASRPLPGKSGELFF
TRBJ1-5,TRBV15,CATSRSLGGQGRNQPQHF
TRBJ1-5,TRBV27,CASGREHDQPQHF
TRBJ2-1,TRBV7-9,CASSLEALFPGQGRFF
TRBJ2-2,TRBV12-3/TRBV12-4,CASSLSDRVGGELFF
TRBJ2-1,TRBV11-2,CASSLRVALAEQFF
TRBJ2-7,TRBV20-1,CSATPGGSVEQYF
TRBJ2-2,TRBV5-1,CASSPRVAGANTGELFF
TRBJ2-5,TRBV20-1,CSAAAYIAGGETQYF
TRBJ2-3,TRBV6-5,CASNPGTSASTDTQYF
TRBJ2-3,TRBV28,CASSIGQGVLADTQYF
TRBJ1-4,TRBV5-1,CASTAGTGVEKLFF
TRBJ1-1,TRBV29-1,CSVVSGQIYTEAFF
TRBJ2-2,TRBV10-3,CAISESSVAGVPGELFF
TRBJ1-6,TRBV5-6,CASSLRLLGGSPLHF
TRBJ2-7,TRBV11-2,CASSPLRSVAMQYF
TRBJ1-5,TRBV12-3/TRBV12-4,CASRIRDAGNQPQHF
TRBJ2-3,TRBV7-9,CASSSPWVAGGTDTQYF
TRBJ2-7,TRBV2,CASSYRDRPKNEQYF
TRBJ2-5,TRBV12-3/TRBV12-4,CASSGKLWTQYF
TRBJ2-2,TRBV5-5,CASSYHRDLTGELFF
TRBJ2-5,TRBV10-3,CAISGDVSGETQYF
TRBJ2-1,TRBV4-1,CASSQDRDRVGEQFF
TRBJ2-1,TRBV6-5,CASSYSIGTPDGEQFF
TRBJ2-1,TRBV18,CASPGWDNEQFF
TRBJ1-2,TRBV3-1,CASSQGFGDGYTF
TRBJ2-3,TRBV19,CASTSGSRDTQYF
TRBJ1-2,TRBV10-3,CAINALGVQDGYTF
TRBJ2-1,TRBV27,CASSSTGRGLLNEQFF
TRBJ2-3,TRBV6-6,CATRGQHDTQYF
TRBJ2-1,TRBV6-1,CASSEAKGRGKEQFF
TRBJ1-2,TRBV21-1,CASSKARGDYGYTF
TRBJ2-1,TRBV29-1,CSARLAGGSYNEQFF
TRBJ2-2,TRBV20-1,CSASENTGELFF
TRBJ1-1,TRBV6-5,CASSYGGTPIGPFF
TRBJ2-3,TRBV12-3/TRBV12-4,CASSSDISWTDTQYF